This is a list of T cell receptor beta chains from one sample in a study of blood T cell repertoires in COVID-19. Here immunoSEQ multiplex PCR was the method, and the copy in TCRdb shows in-frame clones only, minus some. Altogether over 120,000 clones are present, about nine tenths being singletons, with the ten largest covering approximately 4.5%. Sequenced material: PBMCs or T cells enriched from blood (not recorded which). The receptor set was obtained from a man between 50 and 59 years old who had recovered from COVID-19. Both conserved end residues are part of each CDR3. The D gene is left open where the match is weak. Clone size is stated in some rows and not others, as once, few, many or a class when expanded.

.	TRBV11-2	13	TRBJ1-1	.	TGTGCCAGCAGCTTAACCGGGGAGACTGAAGCTTTCTTT	CASSLTGETEAFF
.	TRBV7-3	15	TRBJ1-6	.	TGTGCCAGCAGCTTAACGGCAAGGGGGAATTCACCCCTCCACTTT	CASSLTARGNSPLHF
.	TRBV5-1	14	TRBJ2-1	TRBD2	TGCGCCAGCAGCTCGGGACTAGCGGGCCTAGAGCAGTTCTTC	CASSSGLAGLEQFF
once	TRBV5-1	14	TRBJ2-1	.	TGCGCCAGCAGCCCCCGAAGGGGTGTGAATGAGCAGTTCTTC	CASSPRRGVNEQFF
.	TRBV19	15	TRBJ1-2	TRBD1	TGTGCCAGTAGCAAGGGACAGGAGGTAGTCTATGGCTACACCTTC	CASSKGQEVVYGYTF
few	TRBV9	16	TRBJ2-1	TRBD2	TGTGCCAGCAGCTTACTAGCGGGAGGCTACTACAATGAGCAGTTCTTC	CASSLLAGGYYNEQFF
.	TRBV27	14	TRBJ1-2	.	TGTGCCAGCAGTGAGGCCTACAGGGAGCATGGCTACACCTTC	CASSEAYREHGYTF
.	TRBV19	17	TRBJ1-6	TRBD1	TGTGCCAGTACCGGGACAGTGACGAGCTCCTATAATTCACCCCTCCACTTT	CASTGTVTSSYNSPLHF
.	TRBV5-4	19	TRBJ2-5	TRBD2	TGTGCCAGCAGCTTGGAGGCCTTACGGACTAGCGGGGTGGGAGAGACCCAGTACTTC	CASSLEALRTSGVGETQYF
.	TRBV7-2	16	TRBJ1-6	TRBD1	TGTGCCAGCAGCTTAGGACAGGGGGCCAATAATTCACCCCTCCACTTT	CASSLGQGANNSPLHF
.	TRBV15	14	TRBJ1-1	.	TGTGCCACCAGCTCAGGGGCCCTGAACACTGAAGCTTTCTTT	CATSSGALNTEAFF
.	TRBV28	12	TRBJ1-1	.	TGTGCCAGCAGTTTATCAGGCGCTGAAGCTTTCTTT	CASSLSGAEAFF
.	TRBV6-5	11	TRBJ1-1	.	TGTGCCAGCACCTCTGTGCGAGAAGCTTTCTTT	CASTSVREAFF
.	TRBV19	17	TRBJ2-1	TRBD2	TGTGCCAGTAGCCCGGCGACTAGCGGGAGTTTCTACAATGAGCAGTTCTTC	CASSPATSGSFYNEQFF
.	TRBV12-3/TRBV12-4	13	TRBJ2-1	TRBD1	TGTGCCAGCGGCTGGACAGGGGCGAATGAGCAGTTCTTC	CASGWTGANEQFF
.	TRBV7-3	15	TRBJ1-2	TRBD1	TGTGCCAGCAGCGCAGGGACAGATCCTTCCTATGGCTACACCTTC	CASSAGTDPSYGYTF
once	TRBV30	14	TRBJ2-1	TRBD2	TGTGCCTGGAAAGGGACTAGCGGGATAAATGAGCAGTTCTTC	CAWKGTSGINEQFF
.	TRBV3-1/TRBV3-2	14	TRBJ2-5	.	TGTGCCAGCAGCCAAGATCCCCACGCGGCGACCCAGTACTTC	CASSQDPHAATQYF
.	TRBV5-1	16	TRBJ2-2	TRBD1	TGCGCCAGCAGCTGGCTAGGGGGCACGAACACCGGGGAGCTGTTTTTT	CASSWLGGTNTGELFF
.	TRBV30	11	TRBJ2-3	.	TGTGCCTGGAGTTTCGGAGATACGCAGTATTTT	CAWSFGDTQYF
.	TRBV28	16	TRBJ2-3	TRBD2	TGTGCCAGCAGAGAACTTAGCGGGAGGTTGGGAGATACGCAGTATTTT	CASRELSGRLGDTQYF
.	TRBV5-6	15	TRBJ1-6	.	TGTGCCAGCAGCGGCGGGTGGACAGATAATTCACCCCTCCACTTT	CASSGGWTDNSPLHF
.	TRBV6-4	14	TRBJ2-1	TRBD1	TGTGCCAGCAGTCGTAGACAGGGGGGAAGTGAGCAGTTCTTC	CASSRRQGGSEQFF
.	TRBV24-1	14	TRBJ2-5	.	TGTGCCACCAGTCTTCGGGGGACAGAAGAGACCCAGTACTTC	CATSLRGTEETQYF
.	TRBV5-1	15	TRBJ1-4	TRBD1	TGCGCCAGCACCAACACCGGACAGGGGTATGAAAAACTGTTTTTT	CASTNTGQGYEKLFF
.	TRBV7-9	15	TRBJ1-1	.	TGTGCCAGCAGCCCCCGGAGGACGGCGAACACTGAAGCTTTCTTT	CASSPRRTANTEAFF
.	TRBV27	14	TRBJ1-5	.	TGTGCCAGCAGTTTAAGGGGGGGCACTCAGCCCCAGCATTTT	CASSLRGGTQPQHF
few	TRBV18	15	TRBJ1-2	.	TGTGCCAGCTCACCAAGCCTGGGGGCGAACGATGGCTACACCTTC	CASSPSLGANDGYTF
.	TRBV28	16	TRBJ2-7	TRBD1	TGTGCCAGCAGTCCAACACCCGGACAGGGGGCCTACGAGCAGTACTTC	CASSPTPGQGAYEQYF
.	TRBV5-1	15	TRBJ1-2	.	TGCGCCAGCAGCTTCTCCGGGACTCCGACGGGGGGCTACACCTTC	CASSFSGTPTGGYTF
.	TRBV7-2	12	TRBJ1-4	.	TGTGCCAGCAGCTCGACGGGGGAAAAACTGTTTTTT	CASSSTGEKLFF
once	TRBV2	13	TRBJ1-1	TRBD1	TGTGCCAGCCTCGGACAGGGCGGCACTGAAGCTTTCTTT	CASLGQGGTEAFF
.	TRBV4-1	20	TRBJ2-1	.	TGCGCCAGCAGCCAGGACAGGGGGCGAATAAGCGGGAGGGCCATTAATGAGCAGTTCTTC	CASSQDRGRISGRAINEQFF
.	TRBV21-1	14	TRBJ1-2	.	TGTGCCAGCAGCAAAATTAAGCCCAACTATGGCTACACCTTC	CASSKIKPNYGYTF
.	TRBV20-1	11	TRBJ1-2	.	TGCAGTTGGAGCTATAGCTATGGCTACACCTTC	CSWSYSYGYTF
.	TRBV6-2/TRBV6-3	15	TRBJ2-7	TRBD1	TGTGCCAGCAGTGGGATCGGGACAGTCTCCTACGAGCAGTACTTC	CASSGIGTVSYEQYF
.	TRBV5-1	12	TRBJ1-2	.	TGCGCCAGCAGCTTGGAGCGGTATGGCTACACCTTC	CASSLERYGYTF
once	TRBV7-3	14	TRBJ1-1	.	TGTGCCAGCAGCTTAACGGGCAGAATTAGTGAAGCTTTCTTT	CASSLTGRISEAFF
.	TRBV7-3	15	TRBJ2-3	.	TGTGCCAGCAGCTTAACGGCCAGTCGCACAGATACGCAGTATTTT	CASSLTASRTDTQYF
.	TRBV7-9	17	TRBJ2-2	TRBD1	TGTGCCAGCAGCAGCCGGGACAGGGCGGGGAACACCGGGGAGCTGTTTTTT	CASSSRDRAGNTGELFF
.	TRBV27	12	TRBJ2-1	TRBD2	TGTGCCAGCAGGAGACTAGCGACCGAGCAGTTCTTC	CASRRLATEQFF
once	TRBV7-3	16	TRBJ1-1	.	TGTGCCAGCAGCTCCCACGGGACGGGAGGACCTTCTGAAGCTTTCTTT	CASSSHGTGGPSEAFF
.	TRBV11-2	14	TRBJ2-2	TRBD1	TGTGCCAGCAGCTTAGATCGGGACAGCGGGGAGCTGTTTTTT	CASSLDRDSGELFF
.	TRBV7-2	15	TRBJ1-1	.	TGTGCCAGCAGCTTAGCGAGGGTGATGAACACTGAAGCTTTCTTT	CASSLARVMNTEAFF
.	TRBV4-3	19	TRBJ2-7	.	TGCGCCAGCAGCCTCGAGATAGCGGGCCCCGGGGGCAGCTCCTACGAGCAGTACTTC	CASSLEIAGPGGSSYEQYF
.	TRBV6-2/TRBV6-3	19	TRBJ2-3	TRBD2	TGTGCCAGCAGTCGGACCGGGGCGGGGGGCCAAGCCGTGACAGATACGCAGTATTTT	CASSRTGAGGQAVTDTQYF
.	TRBV6-2/TRBV6-3	16	TRBJ2-4	.	TGTGCCAGCAGTTACCGAGGATTGCTAGCCAAAAACATTCAGTACTTC	CASSYRGLLAKNIQYF
few	TRBV6-4	15	TRBJ2-1	.	TGTGCCAGCAGTCCAGGCGCGAGCTCCTACAATGAGCAGTTCTTC	CASSPGASSYNEQFF
.	TRBV5-4	14	TRBJ2-7	.	TGTGCCAGCAGCCTAGAGGCCAGGGGAAGCGAGCAGTACTTC	CASSLEARGSEQYF
.	TRBV28	12	TRBJ1-2	.	TGTGCCAGCAGTTTATCAGGGTATGGCTACACCTTC	CASSLSGYGYTF
.	TRBV6-5	16	TRBJ1-2	TRBD1	TGTGCCAGCAGTTCTCCACCACAGGGGGCAAACTATGGCTACACCTTC	CASSSPPQGANYGYTF
.	TRBV6-2/TRBV6-3	18	TRBJ2-4	TRBD2	TGTGCCAGCAGTCTCGGACTAGCGGGGGCACTAGCCAAAAACATTCAGTACTTC	CASSLGLAGALAKNIQYF
.	TRBV28	16	TRBJ1-4	.	TGTGCCAGCAGATCCTCCAGGGGCTCTGGGGGCAGGGTAAATGTTTTT	CASRSSRGSGGRVNVF
.	TRBV27	15	TRBJ1-2	TRBD1	TGTGCCAGCAGTCCCGGGACAGGGTTAACTTATGGCTACACCTTC	CASSPGTGLTYGYTF
.	TRBV27	17	TRBJ2-5	TRBD2	TGTGCCAGCAAAGGGCTAGCGGGGGGGCGGGGGCGAGAGACCCAGTACTTC	CASKGLAGGRGRETQYF
.	TRBV7-2	13	TRBJ2-7	TRBD2	TGTGCCAGCAGCACCCTAGCGGGAGGGAGCCAGTACTTC	CASSTLAGGSQYF
.	TRBV3-1/TRBV3-2	14	TRBJ2-1	.	TGTGCCAGCAGCCGGGACTCTGACTACAATGAGCAGTTCTTC	CASSRDSDYNEQFF
.	TRBV2	12	TRBJ1-5	.	TGTGCCAGCAGCTACCATAATCAGCCCCAGCATTTT	CASSYHNQPQHF
.	TRBV20-1	11	TRBJ1-2	.	TGCAGTGCTCTAGCTAACTATGGCTACACCTTC	CSALANYGYTF